This TCR beta chain was obtained from a study of blood T cells in healthy people across ages. Sample-barcoded 5' priming and a J-beta primer mix drove a second PCR of about 6 to 12 cycles. TCRdb re-called the 5' RACE reads with MiXCR, one entry per CDR3 protein. The table records more than 450,000 distinct CDR3 sequences, roughly a quarter of them present only once. This sample also belongs to another study, concerning T cells of mothers and their children.

Source material: blood. The TCR comes from a boy aged 2 to 9 in good health.

The CDR3 coding sequence is TGTGCCACCGAGGACAGGGCCACTGAAGCTTTCTTT. This codes for CATEDRATEAFF. This chain links TRBV2 with TRBJ1-1; TRBD1 matches at 8 bases. The germline gives CDR1 SNHLY, CDR2 FYNNEI. The CDR3 length is 12 residues. Trimming cost V 10 bases and J 4 bases; bases outside gene matches: 5.